The present T cell receptor beta chain was sequenced within a study of metastatic and nonmetastatic thyroid tumors. Study context: The authors compared repertoires across blood and tumor or nodule tissue from malignant and benign thyroid patients. Whole-study results and caveats: A significant increase in TCR beta diversity was reportedly seen in malignant thyroid tumors relative to benign nodules, in blood and tumor.

None of the patients had undergone any treatment ahead of thyroid surgery. In this sample, this clone turned up many times. Antigen unknown. A much larger clone lies a single base off, so this may be a read error. Authors' processing steps: Built for papillary thyroid cancer, a distant-metastasis classifier drew on CDR3 differences across clinicopathological groups. TCRdb re-called the PCR reads with MiXCR. For this entry, the V and J calls and clone size follow TCRdb and not the study's own pipeline. The repertoire includes more than 13,000 clones, 20% to 25% of them detected once, and roughly 7.3% sits in the top ten. CDR3 length: 11 residues. Germline assignment: CDR1 MDHEN and CDR2 SYDVKM. Trimming removed 11 bases at V and 3 bases at J, with 11 bases between.

The clonotype comes from a female donor with papillary thyroid cancer or a benign thyroid nodule (not recorded which). Some clones in this sample may be carry-over from other donors' samples. The source material was blood. This chain joins TRBV28 and TRBJ2-7, with D possibly matching TRBD2 (5 bases). The DNA of the CDR3 is TGTGCCGGCGGAGGCAACTACGAGCAGTACTTC. Translation gives CAGGGNYEQYF.